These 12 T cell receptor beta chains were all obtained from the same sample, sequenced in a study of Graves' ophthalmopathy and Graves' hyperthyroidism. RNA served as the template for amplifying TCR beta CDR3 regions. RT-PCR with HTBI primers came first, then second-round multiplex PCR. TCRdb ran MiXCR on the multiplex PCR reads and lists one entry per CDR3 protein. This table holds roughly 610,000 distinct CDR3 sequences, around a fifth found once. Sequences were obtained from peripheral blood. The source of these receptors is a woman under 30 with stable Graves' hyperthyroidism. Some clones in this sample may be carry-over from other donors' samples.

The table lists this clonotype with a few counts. CDR3 sequence (DNA): TGTGCCAGCAGTTCGGCGGGGGGCCCGGCGGGGACCCAGTACTTC. It codes for CASSSAGGPAGTQYF. This chain links TRBV28 with TRBJ2-5; 8 positions match TRBD2. The ends lost 4 bases at V and 7 bases at J; junction bases unmatched: 11. Germline V CDR1 and CDR2: MDHEN, SYDVKM. The CDR3 is made up of 15 amino acids.

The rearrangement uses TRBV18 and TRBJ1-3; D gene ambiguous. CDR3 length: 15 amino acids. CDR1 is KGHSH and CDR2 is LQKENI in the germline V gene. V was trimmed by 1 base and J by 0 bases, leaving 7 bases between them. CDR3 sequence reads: CASSPRGDSGNTIYF. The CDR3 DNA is TGTGCCAGCTCACCACGAGGAGACTCTGGAAACACCATATATTTT.

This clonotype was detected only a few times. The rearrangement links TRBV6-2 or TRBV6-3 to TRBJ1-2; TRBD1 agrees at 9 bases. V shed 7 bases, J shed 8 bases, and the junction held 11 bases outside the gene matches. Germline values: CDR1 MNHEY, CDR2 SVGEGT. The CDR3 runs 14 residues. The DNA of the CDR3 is TGTGCCAGCACGGGTACAGGGGGCGCCTTGGGCTACACCTTC. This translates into CASTGTGGALGYTF.

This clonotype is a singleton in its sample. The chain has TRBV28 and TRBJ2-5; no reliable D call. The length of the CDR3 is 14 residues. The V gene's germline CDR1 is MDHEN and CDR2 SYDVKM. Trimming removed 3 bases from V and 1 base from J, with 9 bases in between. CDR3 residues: CASSFFSLQETQYF. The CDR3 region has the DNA TGTGCCAGCAGTTTTTTCTCGCTCCAAGAGACCCAGTACTTC.

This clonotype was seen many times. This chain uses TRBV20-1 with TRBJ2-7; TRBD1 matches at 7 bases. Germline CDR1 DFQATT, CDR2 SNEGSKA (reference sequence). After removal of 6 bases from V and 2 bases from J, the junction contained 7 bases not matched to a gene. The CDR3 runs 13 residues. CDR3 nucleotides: TGCAGTGCCGGTAGGGGGCCTCCCTACGAGCAGTACTTC. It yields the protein CSAGRGPPYEQYF.

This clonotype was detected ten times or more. The CDR3 DNA follows: TGTGCCAGCAGCCAAGATCGACCCGACGGGGAGACCCAGTACTTC. Translating it yields CASSQDRPDGETQYF. The chain has TRBV3-1 and TRBJ2-5; D unresolved. Per germline, CDR1 LGHDT and CDR2 YNNKEL (reference sequence). V was trimmed by 0 bases and J by 5 bases, leaving 13 bases between them. This CDR3 has 15 residues.

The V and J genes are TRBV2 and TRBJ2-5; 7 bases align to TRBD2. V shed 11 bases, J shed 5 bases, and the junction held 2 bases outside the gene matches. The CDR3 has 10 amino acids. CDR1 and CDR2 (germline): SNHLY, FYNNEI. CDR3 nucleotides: TGTGCCCTCGGGAGGGAGACCCAGTACTTC. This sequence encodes CALGRETQYF.

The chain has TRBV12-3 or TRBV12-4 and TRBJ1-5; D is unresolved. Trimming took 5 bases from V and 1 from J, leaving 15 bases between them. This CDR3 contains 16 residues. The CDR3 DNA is TGTGCCAGCAGTGGTCTCGGGGAGGGAAGCAATCAGCCCCAGCATTTT. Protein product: CASSGLGEGSNQPQHF.

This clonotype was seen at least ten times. The CDR3 coding sequence is TGCAGTGTCATGGGACGTCCGGGGGAGCTGTTTTTT. Translation: CSVMGRPGELFF. V and J are TRBV20-1 and TRBJ2-2; TRBD1 or TRBD2 may be the D gene (5 bases each). The CDR3 extends over 12 amino acids. Between the trimmed V and J ends, which lost 7 bases and 8 bases, there was a span of 14 bases. Germline CDR1 reads DFQATT; CDR2 reads SNEGSKA (reference sequence).

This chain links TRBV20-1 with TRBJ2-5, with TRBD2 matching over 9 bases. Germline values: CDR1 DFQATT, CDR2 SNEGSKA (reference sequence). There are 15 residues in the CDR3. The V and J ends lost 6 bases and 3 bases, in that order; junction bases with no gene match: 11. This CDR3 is CSAEAIAGAEETQYF. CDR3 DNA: TGCAGTGCGGAGGCAATAGCGGGGGCCGAAGAGACCCAGTACTTC.

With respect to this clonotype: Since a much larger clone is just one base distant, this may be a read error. CDR3: CASSLFRTGHTGELSF. For the CDR3, the DNA is TGTGCCAGCAGTTTATTTAGGACAGGGCACACCGGGGAGCTGTCTTTT. V and J are TRBV12-3 or TRBV12-4 and TRBJ2-2, with 8 bases lining up with TRBD1. The CDR3 totals 16 residues.

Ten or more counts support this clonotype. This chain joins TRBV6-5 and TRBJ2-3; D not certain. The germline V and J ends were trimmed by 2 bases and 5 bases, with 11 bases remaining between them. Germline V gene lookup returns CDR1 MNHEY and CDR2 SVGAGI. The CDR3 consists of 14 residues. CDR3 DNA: TGTGCCAGCAGTTACCAATGGTTGGGAGATACGCAGTATTTT. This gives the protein CASSYQWLGDTQYF.